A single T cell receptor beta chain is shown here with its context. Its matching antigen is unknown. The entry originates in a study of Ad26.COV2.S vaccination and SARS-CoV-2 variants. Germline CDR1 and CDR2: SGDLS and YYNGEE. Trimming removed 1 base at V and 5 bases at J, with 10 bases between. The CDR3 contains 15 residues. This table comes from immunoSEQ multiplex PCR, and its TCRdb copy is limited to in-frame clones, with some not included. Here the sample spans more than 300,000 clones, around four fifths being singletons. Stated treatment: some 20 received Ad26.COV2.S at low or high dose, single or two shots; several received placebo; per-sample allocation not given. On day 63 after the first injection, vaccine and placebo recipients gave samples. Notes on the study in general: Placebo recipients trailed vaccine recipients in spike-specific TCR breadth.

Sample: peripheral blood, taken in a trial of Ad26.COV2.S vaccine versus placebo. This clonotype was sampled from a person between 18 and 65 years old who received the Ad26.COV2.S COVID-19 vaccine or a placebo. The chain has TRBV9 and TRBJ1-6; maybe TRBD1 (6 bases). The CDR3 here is CASSVSGANNSPLHF. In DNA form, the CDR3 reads TGTGCCAGCAGCGTATCGGGGGCCAATAATTCACCCCTCCACTTT.